What follows are 5 T cell receptor beta chains derived from one specimen sequenced in a study of cytomegalovirus exposure and HLA in healthy donors. PCR employed 60 Vbeta and 13 Jbeta primers. Generated by immunoSEQ multiplex PCR, the TCRdb table keeps only in-frame clones and is missing some. The repertoire holds around 150,000 clones, with over 70% as singletons. Material: PBMCs. All receptors come from a middle-aged man in good health and CMV-seronegative.

This clone was detected a few times. The J gene is TRBJ2-1, the V gene TRBV27; TRBD2 matches at 12 bases. V trimming: 7 bases; J trimming: 7 bases; junction bases outside the gene matches: 11. Per germline, CDR1 MNHEY and CDR2 SMNVEV (reference sequence). The CDR3 runs 16 residues. The CDR3 here is CASTQGLAGRTNEQFF. Written as DNA, the CDR3 is TGTGCCAGCACCCAAGGACTAGCGGGGAGGACTAATGAGCAGTTCTTC.

The chain recombines TRBV6-4 with TRBJ2-3, with D tentatively TRBD2 (5 bases). Trimming removed 6 bases from V and 6 bases from J, with 13 bases in between. CDR1 and CDR2 from the germline V gene are MRHNA and SNTAGT. The CDR3 length is 13 residues. In nucleotides, the CDR3 is TGTGCCAGCAGCCTCCTAGCCGGCGATACGCAGTATTTT. Translation: CASSLLAGDTQYF.

The chain is built from TRBV5-1 and TRBJ2-5; D gene uncertain. This CDR3 contains 13 residues. CDR1 is SGHRS and CDR2 is YFSETQ in the germline V gene. V was shortened by 2 bases and J by 4 bases, with 9 bases between the two germline ends. The CDR3, as DNA: TGCGCCAGCAGCTTCTCCGGCGGAGAGACCCAGTACTTC. It encodes CASSFSGGETQYF.

This chain joins TRBV6-6 and TRBJ2-7, with D possibly TRBD1 on 6 matching bases. CDR1 and CDR2 from the germline V gene are MNHNY and SVGAGI (reference sequence). V was cut by 6 bases and J by 0 bases, with 12 bases left in between. CDR3 length equals 14 residues. The CDR3: CASRTTGSSYEQYF. For the CDR3, the DNA is TGTGCCAGCAGGACTACAGGGTCCTCCTACGAGCAGTACTTC.

The V gene is TRBV11-2, the J gene TRBJ1-2; TRBD1 might be the D (6 bases). With 0 bases removed from V and 4 bases from J, the gap between germline ends came to 18 bases. The CDR3 length is 17 residues. Germline V lookup: CDR1 SGHAT, CDR2 FQNNGV. In DNA form, the CDR3 reads TGTGCCAGCAGCTTAGACCCGCAGGGGACGATCCTCTATGGCTACACCTTC. This gives the protein CASSLDPQGTILYGYTF.